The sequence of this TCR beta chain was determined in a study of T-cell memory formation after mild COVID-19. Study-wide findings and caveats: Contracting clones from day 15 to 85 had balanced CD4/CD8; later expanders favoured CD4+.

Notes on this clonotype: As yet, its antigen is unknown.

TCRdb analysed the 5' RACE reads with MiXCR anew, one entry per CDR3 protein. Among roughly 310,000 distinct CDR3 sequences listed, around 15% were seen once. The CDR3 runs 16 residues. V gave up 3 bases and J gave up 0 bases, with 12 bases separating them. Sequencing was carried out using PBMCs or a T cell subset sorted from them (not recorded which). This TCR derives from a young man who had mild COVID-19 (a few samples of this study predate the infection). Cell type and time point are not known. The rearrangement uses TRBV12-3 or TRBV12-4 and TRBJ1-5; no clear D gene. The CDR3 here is CASSLGSRSSNQPQHF. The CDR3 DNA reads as TGTGCCAGCAGTTTGGGAAGTAGGTCTAGCAATCAGCCCCAGCATTTT.